A selection of T cell receptor beta chains follows, all from one sample in a study of control samples from healthy donors and cancer patients. Profiled with immunoSEQ multiplex PCR; TCRdb holds only in-frame clones, not every one. Of some 150,000 clones in the sample, over 95% were seen once. The sequenced sample was blood. These receptors came from a woman aged 30 to 39 in good health. The CDR3 runs from the conserved cysteine through the conserved F or W. The size field is filled for only some rows; it gives once, few, many or a size class.

CDR3 | J | size | V
CASIFNTGGGPLHF | TRBJ1-6 | once | TRBV2
CAWSVYTGSQPQHF | TRBJ1-5 | . | TRBV30
CASSERRNQETQYF | TRBJ2-5 | . | TRBV10-1
CAWSRGLSGEQYF | TRBJ2-7 | . | TRBV30
CASSQGRPYNEQFF | TRBJ2-1 | . | TRBV3-1/TRBV3-2
CASSSGDTDTQYF | TRBJ2-3 | . | TRBV12-3/TRBV12-4
CASSLMVASGNTGELFF | TRBJ2-2 | . | TRBV7-3
CSASRGTVNTEAFF | TRBJ1-1 | . | TRBV20-1
CSVFHRAEYNEQFF | TRBJ2-1 | . | TRBV29-1
CASSFLSYGYTF | TRBJ1-2 | . | TRBV28
CASSYSGTGFSYEQYF | TRBJ2-7 | . | TRBV6-2/TRBV6-3
CASGLYTSSGNTIYF | TRBJ1-3 | . | TRBV7-2
CASSLTGALNEKLFF | TRBJ1-4 | once | TRBV18
CASSEAPGFNGYTF | TRBJ1-2 | . | TRBV2
CASSLGLAGQETQYF | TRBJ2-5 | . | TRBV5-1
CASSPKALFDSGNTIYF | TRBJ1-3 | . | TRBV18
CSVDRGLNTGELFF | TRBJ2-2 | once | TRBV29-1
CASSPLAGGNQPQHF | TRBJ1-5 | . | TRBV7-6
CASSRPRTQYF | TRBJ2-5 | . | TRBV19
CASSTGWAGHTDTQYF | TRBJ2-3 | . | TRBV21-1
CASRTGPNGAYEQYF | TRBJ2-7 | . | TRBV6-5